These 21 T cell receptor beta chains were sequenced from one sample in a study of T cells after yellow fever vaccination. TCRdb reanalysed the 5' RACE reads using MiXCR and keeps one entry per CDR3 protein. This sample has under 550,000 distinct CDR3 sequences, with about a fifth found just once. Sequencing was performed on PBMCs, taken more than 20 days after the first yellow fever vaccination. All receptors derive from a man aged 18 to 30 who received the YFV17D yellow fever vaccine.

This rearrangement joins TRBV7-2 to TRBJ2-3; D perhaps matches TRBD2 (6 bases). Germline V gene lookup returns CDR1 SGHTA and CDR2 FQGNSA. The CDR3 has 13 residues. As DNA, the CDR3 is TGTGCTATTGGGGCGGCGGGGCCACGTACGCAGTATTTT. It codes for CAIGAAGPRTQYF.

This clonotype was seen only a few times. This chain uses TRBV7-9 with TRBJ1-5, with 9 bases matching TRBD1. From germline, CDR1 is SEHNR and CDR2 FQNEAQ (reference sequence). The CDR3 contains 15 residues. The V segment lost 5 bases and the J segment 7 bases; nucleotides outside the gene matches: 9. CDR3 sequence: CASSPQGQGVQPQHF. DNA of the CDR3: TGTGCCAGCAGCCCCCAGGGACAGGGAGTCCAGCCCCAGCATTTT.

This clonotype was picked up one time. CDR3 nucleotides: TGCAGCGTTCGCAGGGGGACAGGAAACACCATATATTTT. Translated: CSVRRGTGNTIYF. The V call is TRBV29-1, the J call TRBJ1-3; 7 bases align to TRBD1. In germline, CDR1 is SQVTM, CDR2 ANQGSEA. This CDR3 contains 13 residues. The junction had 5 bases not matched to a gene; V was cut back by 5 bases and J by 4 bases.

In this sample, this clonotype turned up a few times. V gene TRBV12-3 or TRBV12-4 combines with J gene TRBJ2-5, with TRBD2 matching over 7 bases. Unmatched junction bases numbered 10, after V lost 3 bases and J lost 0 bases. CDR3 length: 17 residues. The DNA for the CDR3 is TGTGCCAGCAGTTTTAAGGGGCGGGGGAGAAACCAAGAGACCCAGTACTTC. Translation gives CASSFKGRGRNQETQYF.

In this sample, this clonotype turned up a few times. The chain is built from TRBV29-1 and TRBJ2-2, with 14 bases that match TRBD2. Germline CDR1 reads SQVTM; CDR2 reads ANQGSEA. This CDR3 contains 15 residues. Trimming took 3 bases from V and 6 from J; bases not matched to a gene: 3. The CDR3 sequence is CSVEGLAGDSGELFF. The CDR3 DNA sequence: TGCAGCGTTGAGGGACTAGCGGGGGACTCCGGGGAGCTGTTTTTT.

The gene calls are TRBV4-3 and TRBJ2-3; 10 nucleotides match TRBD2. Looked up from germline, CDR1 is LGHNA and CDR2 is YSLEER. The CDR3 has 18 residues. Trimming cost V 1 base and J 2 bases; bases outside gene matches: 9. In nucleotides, the CDR3 is TGCGCCAGCAGCCAAGGGGGTAGCGGGGGGTCCGACACAGATACGCAGTATTTT. This gives the protein CASSQGGSGGSDTDTQYF.

The rearrangement uses TRBV5-5 and TRBJ1-1; D unresolved. With 0 bases removed from V and 10 bases from J, the gap between germline ends came to 13 bases. From germline, CDR1 is SGHKS and CDR2 YYEKEE (reference sequence). The CDR3 spans 13 residues. DNA for the CDR3: TGTGCCAGCAGCTTGGGATTTTCATTTGTAGCTTTCTTT. As protein: CASSLGFSFVAFF.

CDR3 DNA sequence: TGTGCCAGCACCCGAAGGAACAGGGGCGGGACCGGGGAGCTGTTTTTT. Translating gives CASTRRNRGGTGELFF. The chain couples TRBV5-4 to TRBJ2-2; 7 positions agree with TRBD1. V lost 6 bases and J lost 5; bases outside the gene matches: 13. This CDR3 spans 16 amino acids. Looked up from germline, CDR1 is SGHNT and CDR2 is YYREEE (reference sequence). The full variable domain, in which reference TRBV5-4 and TRBJ2-2 provide the parts outside the CDR3, is ETGVTQSPTHLIKTRGQQVTLRCSSQSGHNTVSWYQQALGQGPQFIFQYYREEENGRGNFPPRFSGLQFPNYSSELNVNALELDDSALYLCASTRRNRGGTGELFFGEGSRLTVL.

The genes are TRBV10-3 and TRBJ2-3, with D possibly TRBD2 on 5 matching bases. The CDR3 length is 14 residues. Per germline, CDR1 ENHRY and CDR2 SYGVKD. V dropped 3 bases and J dropped 5 bases, with 12 bases sitting between them. Here the CDR3 reads CAISERRAGDTQYF. The CDR3 DNA is TGTGCCATCAGTGAAAGGCGGGCGGGAGATACGCAGTATTTT.

The rearrangement joins TRBV6-1 to TRBJ2-3; tentative D call: TRBD2 (6 bases). V gave up 6 bases and J gave up 5 bases, with 21 bases separating them. This CDR3 region has 16 residues. From germline, CDR1 is MNHNS and CDR2 SASEGT. The CDR3 region is CASRLRSGGAGDTQYF. The CDR3 bases are TGTGCCAGCAGACTACGGTCTGGCGGGGCAGGAGATACGCAGTATTTT.

This chain joins TRBV29-1 and TRBJ2-7, with TRBD2 matching 9 bases. The CDR3 is made up of 13 amino acids. The ends lost 4 bases at V and 2 bases at J; junction bases unmatched: 3. Germline V CDR1 and CDR2: SQVTM, ANQGSEA. CDR3 coding DNA: TGCAGCGTTGTCGTAGCGGGGGCCTACGAGCAGTACTTC. Amino acids: CSVVVAGAYEQYF.

The V and J genes are TRBV4-1 and TRBJ1-2, with a weak D call TRBD1 (6 bases). The CDR3 loop spans 13 amino acids. Trimming cost V 2 bases and J 6 bases, with 10 bases left between them. Germline V gives CDR1 MGHRA, CDR2 YSYEKL. The CDR3 sequence: CASSQTGSDGYTF. The DNA of the CDR3 is TGCGCCAGCAGCCAAACAGGGAGTGATGGCTACACCTTC.

V gene TRBV4-1 combines with J gene TRBJ1-1; D is undetermined. Trimming took off 1 base at V and 5 bases at J, with 20 bases between the two ends. CDR1 MGHRA and CDR2 YSYEKL come from the germline V gene. The CDR3 contains 17 residues. CDR3 coding DNA: TGCGCCAGCAGCCAAGTGTTGCGCCGGGAGCCTGAAACTGAAGCTTTCTTT. It translates to CASSQVLRREPETEAFF.

Only a few counts were recorded for this clonotype. The chain employs TRBV7-2 and TRBJ1-2; D is uncertain. The germline CDR1 and CDR2 sequences are SGHTA and FQGNSA. V gave up 3 bases and J gave up 1 base, with 9 bases separating them. The CDR3 is 14 amino acids. CDR3 protein: CASSLITSNYGYTF. CDR3 nucleotides: TGTGCCAGCAGCTTGATCACCAGTAACTATGGCTACACCTTC.

The genes are TRBV12-3 or TRBV12-4 and TRBJ2-3; 9 bases agree with TRBD2. The CDR3 contains 14 residues. Germline trimming cut 7 bases from V and 0 bases from J; bases unmatched to any gene: 2. CDR3 sequence reads: CASKREVSTDTQYF. The CDR3 DNA follows: TGTGCCAGCAAGCGGGAGGTCAGCACAGATACGCAGTATTTT.

CDR3 coding DNA: TGTGCCAGCAGCTTTAACGCTGGACAGGGTAAGAATGAGCAGTTCTTC. Its protein is CASSFNAGQGKNEQFF. The gene calls are TRBV7-3 and TRBJ2-1, with TRBD1 matching 8 bases. Trimming cost V 3 bases and J 7 bases; bases outside gene matches: 11. Germline V gene sequence: CDR1 SGHTA, CDR2 FQGTGA. The CDR3 has 16 amino acids. Looking up the rest from reference TRBV7-3 and TRBJ2-1 gives the full variable domain: GAGVSQTPSNKVTEKGKYVELRCDPISGHTALYWYRQSLGQGPEFLIYFQGTGAADDSGLPNDRFFAVRPEGSVSTLKIQRTERGDSAVYLCASSFNAGQGKNEQFFGPGTRLTVL.

This sequence joins TRBV6-5 and TRBJ1-3, with 7 bases that match TRBD1. CDR1 is MNHEY and CDR2 is SVGAGI in the germline V gene. The junction had 8 bases not matched to a gene; V was cut back by 2 bases and J by 4 bases. The CDR3 is made up of 16 amino acids. CDR3 loop: CASSYTKKGAGNTIYF. CDR3 nucleotides: TGTGCCAGCAGTTACACCAAAAAGGGGGCAGGAAACACCATATATTTT.

The V gene is TRBV24-1, the J gene TRBJ2-1; D call uncertain. CDR3 length: 16 residues. Germline values: CDR1 KGHDR, CDR2 SFDVKD. Trimming left V 5 bases short and J 1 base short, with 14 bases between. CDR3 in DNA: TGTGCCACCAGTGCCGAGACTGAACTATCCTACAATGAGCAGTTCTTC. Translated: CATSAETELSYNEQFF.

The chain joins TRBV9 to TRBJ2-3, with D possibly being TRBD1 or TRBD2 (5 bases each). The germline CDR1 and CDR2 sequences are SGDLS and YYNGEE. This CDR3 region has 14 residues. V lost 4 bases, J lost 1 base, and 10 bases lay in between. The DNA for the CDR3 is TGTGCCAGCAGCCGAGGGGCCCGCACAGATACGCAGTATTTT. This sequence encodes CASSRGARTDTQYF.

This chain uses TRBV19 with TRBJ1-6; D gene unclear. The CDR3 length is 14 residues. Germline V gives CDR1 LNHDA, CDR2 SQIVND (reference sequence). Trimming took off 7 bases at V and 0 bases at J, with 7 bases between the two ends. The CDR3 sequence: CASTANSYNSPLHF. The DNA for the CDR3 is TGTGCCAGTACGGCCAACTCCTATAATTCACCCCTCCACTTT.

The genes are TRBV4-3 and TRBJ2-1; no reliable D call. The CDR3 runs 16 residues. Germline CDR1 LGHNA, CDR2 YSLEER. The ends were cut back, 4 bases at V and 7 bases at J, with 20 bases in the middle. CDR3 residues: CASSRESTEAWNEQFF. The CDR3 coding sequence is TGCGCCAGCAGCCGAGAGTCTACCGAGGCCTGGAATGAGCAGTTCTTC.